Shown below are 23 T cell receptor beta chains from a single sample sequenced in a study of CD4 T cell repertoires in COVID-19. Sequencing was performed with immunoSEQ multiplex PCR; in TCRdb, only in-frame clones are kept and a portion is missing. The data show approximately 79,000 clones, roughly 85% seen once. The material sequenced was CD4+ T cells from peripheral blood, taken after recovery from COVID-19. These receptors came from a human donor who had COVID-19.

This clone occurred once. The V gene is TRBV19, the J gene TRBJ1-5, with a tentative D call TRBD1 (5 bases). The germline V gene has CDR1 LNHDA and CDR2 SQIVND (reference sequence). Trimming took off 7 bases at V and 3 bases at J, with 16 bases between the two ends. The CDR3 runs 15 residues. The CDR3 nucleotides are TGTGCCAGTACCCCCCCGGGACGGGTCAATCAGCCCCAGCATTTT. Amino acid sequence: CASTPPGRVNQPQHF.

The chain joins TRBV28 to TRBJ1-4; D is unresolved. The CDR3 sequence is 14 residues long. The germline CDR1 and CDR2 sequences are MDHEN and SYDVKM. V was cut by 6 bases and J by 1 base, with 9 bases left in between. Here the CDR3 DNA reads TGTGCCAGCAGAATGACGGGAACTAATGAAAAACTGTTTTTT. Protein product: CASRMTGTNEKLFF.

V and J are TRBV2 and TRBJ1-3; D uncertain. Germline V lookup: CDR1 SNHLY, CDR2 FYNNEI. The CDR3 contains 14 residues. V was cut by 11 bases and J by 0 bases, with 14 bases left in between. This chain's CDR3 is CAGRTDISGNTIYF. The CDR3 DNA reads TGTGCCGGGAGGACGGATATCTCTGGAAACACCATATATTTT. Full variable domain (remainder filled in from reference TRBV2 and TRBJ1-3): EPEVTQTPSHQVTQMGQEVILRCVPISNHLYFYWYRQILGQKVEFLVSFYNNEISEKSEIFDDQFSVERPDGSNFTLKIRSTKLEDSAMYFCAGRTDISGNTIYFGEGSWLTVV.

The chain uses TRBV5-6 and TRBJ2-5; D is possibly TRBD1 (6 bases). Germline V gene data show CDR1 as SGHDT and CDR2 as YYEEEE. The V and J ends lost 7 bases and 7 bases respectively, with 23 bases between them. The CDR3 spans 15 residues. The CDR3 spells CASLSTGSSPLTQYF. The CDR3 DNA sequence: TGTGCCAGCCTTTCAACAGGGTCTAGTCCCCTGACCCAGTACTTC.

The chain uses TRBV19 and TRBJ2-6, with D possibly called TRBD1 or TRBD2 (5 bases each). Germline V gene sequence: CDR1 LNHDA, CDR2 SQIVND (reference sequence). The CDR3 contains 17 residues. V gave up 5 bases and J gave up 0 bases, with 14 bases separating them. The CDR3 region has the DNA TGTGCCAGTAGTTCCGGGACCTTTAACTCTGGGGCCAACGTCCTGACTTTC. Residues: CASSSGTFNSGANVLTF.

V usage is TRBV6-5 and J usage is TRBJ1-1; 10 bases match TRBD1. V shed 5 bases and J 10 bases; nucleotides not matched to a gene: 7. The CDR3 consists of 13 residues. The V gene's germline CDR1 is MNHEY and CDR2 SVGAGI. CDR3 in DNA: TGTGCCAGCAGTCCCCGAGGGGACAGGGGAGCTTTCTTT. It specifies CASSPRGDRGAFF.

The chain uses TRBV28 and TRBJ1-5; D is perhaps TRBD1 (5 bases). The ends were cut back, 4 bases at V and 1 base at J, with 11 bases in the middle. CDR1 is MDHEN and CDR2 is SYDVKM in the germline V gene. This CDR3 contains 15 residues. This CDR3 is CASSSRRGSNQPQHF. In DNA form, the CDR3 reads TGTGCCAGCAGTTCTAGGAGGGGAAGCAATCAGCCCCAGCATTTT.

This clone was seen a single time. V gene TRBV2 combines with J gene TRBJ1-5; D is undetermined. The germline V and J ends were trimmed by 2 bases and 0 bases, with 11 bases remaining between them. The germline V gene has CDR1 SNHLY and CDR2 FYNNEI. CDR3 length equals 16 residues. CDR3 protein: CASSERSGVSNQPQHF. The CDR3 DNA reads TGTGCCAGCAGTGAAAGGTCCGGGGTTAGCAATCAGCCCCAGCATTTT.

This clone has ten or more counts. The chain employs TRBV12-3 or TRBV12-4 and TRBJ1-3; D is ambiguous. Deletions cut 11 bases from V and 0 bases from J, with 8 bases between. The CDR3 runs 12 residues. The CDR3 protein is CAGGHSGNTIYF. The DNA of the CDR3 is TGTGCCGGAGGGCACTCTGGAAACACCATATATTTT.

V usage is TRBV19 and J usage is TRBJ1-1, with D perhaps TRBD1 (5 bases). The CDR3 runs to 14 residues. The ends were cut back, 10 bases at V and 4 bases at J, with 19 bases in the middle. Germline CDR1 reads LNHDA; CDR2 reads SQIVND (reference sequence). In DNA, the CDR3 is TGTGCCACCACCCTACAGGTCCGGGGCACTGAAGCTTTCTTT. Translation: CATTLQVRGTEAFF.

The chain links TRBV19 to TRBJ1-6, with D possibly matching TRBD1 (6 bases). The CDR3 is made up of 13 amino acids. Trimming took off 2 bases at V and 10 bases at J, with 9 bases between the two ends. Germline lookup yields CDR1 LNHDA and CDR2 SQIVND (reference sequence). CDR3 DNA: TGTGCCAGTAGTATAAAGGGGGGGTCACCCCTCCACTTT. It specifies CASSIKGGSPLHF.

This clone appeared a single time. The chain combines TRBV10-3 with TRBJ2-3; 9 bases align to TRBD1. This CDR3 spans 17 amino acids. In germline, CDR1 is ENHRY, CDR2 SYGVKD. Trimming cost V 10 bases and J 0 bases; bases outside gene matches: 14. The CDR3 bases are TGTGCCACGTCCCGGGACAGGGACCAACTCAGCACAGATACGCAGTATTTT. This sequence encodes CATSRDRDQLSTDTQYF.

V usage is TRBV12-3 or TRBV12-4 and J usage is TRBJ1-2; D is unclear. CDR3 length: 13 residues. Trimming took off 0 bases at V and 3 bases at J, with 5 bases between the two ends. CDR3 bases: TGTGCCAGCAGTTTAGCACAATACTATGGCTACACCTTC. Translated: CASSLAQYYGYTF.

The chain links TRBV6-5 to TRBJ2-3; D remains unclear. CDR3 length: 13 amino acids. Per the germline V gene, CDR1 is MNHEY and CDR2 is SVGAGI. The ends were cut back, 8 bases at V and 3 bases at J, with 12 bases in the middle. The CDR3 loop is CASQVGTTDTQYF. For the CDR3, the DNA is TGTGCCAGCCAAGTGGGTACTACAGATACGCAGTATTTT.

The CDR3, as DNA: TGTGCCAGCAGTTACTTCGATTCACCCCTCCACTTT. Translated: CASSYFDSPLHF. This sequence joins TRBV6-5 and TRBJ1-6, with D hard to call. This CDR3 has 12 amino acids. Trimming removed 1 base at V and 8 bases at J, with 3 bases between. CDR1 and CDR2 (germline): MNHEY, SVGAGI.

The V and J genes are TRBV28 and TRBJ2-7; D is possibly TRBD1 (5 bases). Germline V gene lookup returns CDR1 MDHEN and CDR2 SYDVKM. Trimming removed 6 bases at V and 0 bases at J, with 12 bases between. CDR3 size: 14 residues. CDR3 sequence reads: CASSVPGNSYEQYF. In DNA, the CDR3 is TGTGCCAGCAGCGTCCCAGGGAACTCCTACGAGCAGTACTTC.

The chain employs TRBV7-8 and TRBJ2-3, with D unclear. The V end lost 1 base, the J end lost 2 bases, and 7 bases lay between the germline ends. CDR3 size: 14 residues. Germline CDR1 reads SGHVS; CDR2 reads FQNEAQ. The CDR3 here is CASSLGPSTDTQYF. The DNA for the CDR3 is TGTGCCAGCAGCTTAGGGCCGTCCACAGATACGCAGTATTTT. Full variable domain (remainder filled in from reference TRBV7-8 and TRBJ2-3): GAGVSQSPRYKVAKRGQDVALRCDPISGHVSLFWYQQALGQGPEFLTYFQNEAQLDKSGLPSDRFFAERPEGSVSTLKIQRTQQEDSAVYLCASSLGPSTDTQYFGPGTRLTVL.

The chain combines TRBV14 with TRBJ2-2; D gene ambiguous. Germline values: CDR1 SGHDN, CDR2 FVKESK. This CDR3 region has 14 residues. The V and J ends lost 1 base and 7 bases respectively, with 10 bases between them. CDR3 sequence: CASSQVRGRGELFF. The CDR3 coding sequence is TGTGCCAGCAGCCAAGTCCGTGGACGCGGGGAGCTGTTTTTT.

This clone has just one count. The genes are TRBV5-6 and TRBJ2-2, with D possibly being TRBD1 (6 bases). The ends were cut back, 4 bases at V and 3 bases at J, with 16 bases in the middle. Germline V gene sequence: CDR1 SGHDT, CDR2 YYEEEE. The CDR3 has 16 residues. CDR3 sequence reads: CASSEGTGRHTGELFF. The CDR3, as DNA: TGTGCCAGCAGCGAGGGAACAGGGCGGCACACCGGGGAGCTGTTTTTT.

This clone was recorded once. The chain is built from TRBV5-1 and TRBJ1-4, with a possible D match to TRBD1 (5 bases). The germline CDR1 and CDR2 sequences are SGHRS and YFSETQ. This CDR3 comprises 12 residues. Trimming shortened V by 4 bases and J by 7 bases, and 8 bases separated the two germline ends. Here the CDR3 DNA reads TGCGCCAGCAGCAGGGACTCTGAAAAACTGTTTTTT. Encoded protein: CASSRDSEKLFF.

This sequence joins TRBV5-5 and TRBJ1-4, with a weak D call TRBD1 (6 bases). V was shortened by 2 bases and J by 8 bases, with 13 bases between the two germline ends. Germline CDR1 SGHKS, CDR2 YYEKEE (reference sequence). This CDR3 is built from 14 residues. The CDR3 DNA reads TGTGCCAGCAGCTTTCAGGACAGAGCAGAAAAACTGTTTTTT. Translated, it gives CASSFQDRAEKLFF.

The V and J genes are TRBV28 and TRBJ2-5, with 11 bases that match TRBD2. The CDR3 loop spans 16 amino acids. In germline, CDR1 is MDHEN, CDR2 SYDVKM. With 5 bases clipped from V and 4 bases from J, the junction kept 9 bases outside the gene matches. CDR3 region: CASSGTLAGEVETQYF. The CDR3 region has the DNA TGTGCCAGCAGTGGGACACTAGCGGGAGAAGTAGAGACCCAGTACTTC.

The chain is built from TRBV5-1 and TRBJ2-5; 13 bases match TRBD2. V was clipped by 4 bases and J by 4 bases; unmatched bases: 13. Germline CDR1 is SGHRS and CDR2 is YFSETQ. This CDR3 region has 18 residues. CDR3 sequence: CASSLGLAGSPQGETQYF. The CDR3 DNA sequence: TGCGCCAGCAGCCTGGGACTAGCGGGGTCCCCTCAGGGAGAGACCCAGTACTTC.